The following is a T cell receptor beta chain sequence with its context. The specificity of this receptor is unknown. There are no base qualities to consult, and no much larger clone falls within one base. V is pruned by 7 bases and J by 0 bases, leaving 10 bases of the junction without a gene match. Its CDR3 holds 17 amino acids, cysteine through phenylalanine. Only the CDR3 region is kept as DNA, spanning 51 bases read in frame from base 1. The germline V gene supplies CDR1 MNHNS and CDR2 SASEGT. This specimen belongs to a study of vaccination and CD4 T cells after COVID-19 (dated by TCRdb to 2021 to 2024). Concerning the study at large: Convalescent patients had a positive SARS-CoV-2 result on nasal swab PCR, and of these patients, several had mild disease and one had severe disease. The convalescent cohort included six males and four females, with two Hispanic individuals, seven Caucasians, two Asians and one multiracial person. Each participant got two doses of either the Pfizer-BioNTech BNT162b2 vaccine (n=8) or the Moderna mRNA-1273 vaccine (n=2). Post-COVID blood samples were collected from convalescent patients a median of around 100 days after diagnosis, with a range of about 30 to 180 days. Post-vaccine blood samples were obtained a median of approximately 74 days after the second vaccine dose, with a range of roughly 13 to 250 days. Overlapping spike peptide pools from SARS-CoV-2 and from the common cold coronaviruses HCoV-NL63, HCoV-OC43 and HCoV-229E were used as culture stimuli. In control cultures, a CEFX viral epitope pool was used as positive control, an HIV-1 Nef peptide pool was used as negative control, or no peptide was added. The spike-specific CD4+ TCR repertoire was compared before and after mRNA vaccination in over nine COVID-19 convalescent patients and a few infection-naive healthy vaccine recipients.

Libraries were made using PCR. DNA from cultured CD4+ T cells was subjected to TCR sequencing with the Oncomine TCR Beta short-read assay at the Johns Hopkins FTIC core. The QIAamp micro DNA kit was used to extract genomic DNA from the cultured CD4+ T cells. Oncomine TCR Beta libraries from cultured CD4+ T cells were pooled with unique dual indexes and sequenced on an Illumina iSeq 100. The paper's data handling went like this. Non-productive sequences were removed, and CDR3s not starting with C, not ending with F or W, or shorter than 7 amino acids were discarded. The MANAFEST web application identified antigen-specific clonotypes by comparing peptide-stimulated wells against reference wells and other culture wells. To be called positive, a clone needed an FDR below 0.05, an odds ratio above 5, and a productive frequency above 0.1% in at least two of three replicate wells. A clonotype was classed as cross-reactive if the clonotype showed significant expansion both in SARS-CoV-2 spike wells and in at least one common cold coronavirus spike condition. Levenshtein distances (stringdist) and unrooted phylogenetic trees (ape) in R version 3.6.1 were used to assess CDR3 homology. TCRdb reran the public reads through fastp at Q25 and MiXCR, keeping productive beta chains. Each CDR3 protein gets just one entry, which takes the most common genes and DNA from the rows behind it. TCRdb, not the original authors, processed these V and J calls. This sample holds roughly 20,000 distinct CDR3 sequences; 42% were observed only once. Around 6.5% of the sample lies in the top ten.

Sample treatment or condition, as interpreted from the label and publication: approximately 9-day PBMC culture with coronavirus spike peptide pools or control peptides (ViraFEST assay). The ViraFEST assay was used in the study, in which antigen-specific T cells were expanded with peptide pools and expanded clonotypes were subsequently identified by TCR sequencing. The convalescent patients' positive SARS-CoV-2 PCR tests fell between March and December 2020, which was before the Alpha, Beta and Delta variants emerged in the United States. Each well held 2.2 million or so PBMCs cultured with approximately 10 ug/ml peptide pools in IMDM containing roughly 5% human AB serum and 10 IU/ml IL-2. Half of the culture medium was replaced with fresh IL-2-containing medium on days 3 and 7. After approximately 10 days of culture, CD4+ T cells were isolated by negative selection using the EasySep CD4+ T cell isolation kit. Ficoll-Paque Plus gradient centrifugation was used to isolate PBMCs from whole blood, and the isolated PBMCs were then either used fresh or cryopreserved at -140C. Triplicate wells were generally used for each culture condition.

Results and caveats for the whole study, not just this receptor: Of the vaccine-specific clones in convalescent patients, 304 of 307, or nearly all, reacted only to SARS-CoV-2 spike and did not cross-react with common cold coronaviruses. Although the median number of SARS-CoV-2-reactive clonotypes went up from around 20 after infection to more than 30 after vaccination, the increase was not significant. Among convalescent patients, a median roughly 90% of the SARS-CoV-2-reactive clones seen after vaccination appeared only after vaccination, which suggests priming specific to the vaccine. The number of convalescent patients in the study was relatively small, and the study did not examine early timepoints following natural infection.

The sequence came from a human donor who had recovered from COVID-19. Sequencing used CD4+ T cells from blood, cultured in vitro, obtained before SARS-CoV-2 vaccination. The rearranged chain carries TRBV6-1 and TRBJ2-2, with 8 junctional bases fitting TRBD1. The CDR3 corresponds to CASTQPGDRSNTGELFF. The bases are TGTGCCAGCACTCAGCCCGGGGACAGGTCGAACACCGGGGAGCTGTTTTTT.